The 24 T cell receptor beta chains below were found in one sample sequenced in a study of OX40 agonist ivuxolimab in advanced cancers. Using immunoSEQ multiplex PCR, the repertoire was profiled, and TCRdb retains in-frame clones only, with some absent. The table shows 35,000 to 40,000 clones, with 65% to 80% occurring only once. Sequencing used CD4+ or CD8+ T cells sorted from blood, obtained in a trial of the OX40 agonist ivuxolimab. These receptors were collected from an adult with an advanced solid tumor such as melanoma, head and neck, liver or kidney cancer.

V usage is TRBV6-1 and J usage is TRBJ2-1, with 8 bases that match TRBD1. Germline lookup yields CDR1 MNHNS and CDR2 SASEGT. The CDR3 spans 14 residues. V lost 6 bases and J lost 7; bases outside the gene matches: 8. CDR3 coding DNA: TGTGCCAGCAGGGCGGGAACAGGGGGAAATGAGCAGTTCTTC. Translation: CASRAGTGGNEQFF.

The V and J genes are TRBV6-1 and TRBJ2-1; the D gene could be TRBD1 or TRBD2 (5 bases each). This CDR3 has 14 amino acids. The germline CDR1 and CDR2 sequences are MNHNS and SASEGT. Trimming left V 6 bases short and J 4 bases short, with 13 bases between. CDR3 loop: CASSLGAVYNEQFF. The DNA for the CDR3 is TGTGCCAGCAGCCTCGGGGCTGTTTACAATGAGCAGTTCTTC.

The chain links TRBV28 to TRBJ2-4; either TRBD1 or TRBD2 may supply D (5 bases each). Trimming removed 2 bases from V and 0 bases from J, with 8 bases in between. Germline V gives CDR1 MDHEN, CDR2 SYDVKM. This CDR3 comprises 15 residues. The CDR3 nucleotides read TGTGCCAGCAGTTTAGGGGGTGTAGCCAAAAACATTCAGTACTTC. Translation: CASSLGGVAKNIQYF. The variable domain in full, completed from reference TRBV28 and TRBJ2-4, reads DVKVTQSSRYLVKRTGEKVFLECVQDMDHENMFWYRQDPGLGLRLIYFSYDVKMKEKGDIPEGYSVSREKKERFSLILESASTNQTSMYLCASSLGGVAKNIQYFGAGTRLSVL.

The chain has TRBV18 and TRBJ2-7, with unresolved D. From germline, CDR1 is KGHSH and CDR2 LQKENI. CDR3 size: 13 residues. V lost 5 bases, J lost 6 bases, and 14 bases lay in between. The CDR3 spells CASSKVTISEQYF. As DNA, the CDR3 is TGTGCCAGCTCAAAAGTTACAATCTCCGAGCAGTACTTC.

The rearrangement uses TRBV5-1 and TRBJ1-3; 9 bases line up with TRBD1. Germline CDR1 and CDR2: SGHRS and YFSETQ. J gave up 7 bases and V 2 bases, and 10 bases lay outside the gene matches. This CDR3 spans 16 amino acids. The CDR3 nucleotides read TGCGCCAGCAGCTTAGGCGTCCGGGACAGGGCGAACACCATATATTTT. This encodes CASSLGVRDRANTIYF.

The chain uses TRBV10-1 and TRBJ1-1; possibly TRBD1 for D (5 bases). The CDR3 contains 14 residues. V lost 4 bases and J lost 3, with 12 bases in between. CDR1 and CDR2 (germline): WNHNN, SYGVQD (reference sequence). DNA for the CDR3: TGCGCCAGCAGTGCCCAGGGTTCGCACACTGAAGCTTTCTTT. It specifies CASSAQGSHTEAFF.

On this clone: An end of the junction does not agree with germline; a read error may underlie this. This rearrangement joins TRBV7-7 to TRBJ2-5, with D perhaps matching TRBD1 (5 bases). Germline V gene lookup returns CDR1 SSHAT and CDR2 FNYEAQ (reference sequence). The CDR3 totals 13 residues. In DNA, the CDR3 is TGTGCTAGCAGCTTAGGAAGGGGAGAGACCCAGTACTTC. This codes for CASSLGRGETQYF.

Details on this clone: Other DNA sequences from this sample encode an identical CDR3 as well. The CDR3 bases are TGTGCCAGCTCACCACCACAGGGGTTGAACACTGAAGCTTTCTTT. It specifies CASSPPQGLNTEAFF. The chain is built from TRBV18 and TRBJ1-1; 7 bases agree with TRBD1. In germline, CDR1 is KGHSH, CDR2 LQKENI. Trimming cost V 0 bases and J 0 bases; bases outside gene matches: 1. The CDR3 is 15 amino acids.

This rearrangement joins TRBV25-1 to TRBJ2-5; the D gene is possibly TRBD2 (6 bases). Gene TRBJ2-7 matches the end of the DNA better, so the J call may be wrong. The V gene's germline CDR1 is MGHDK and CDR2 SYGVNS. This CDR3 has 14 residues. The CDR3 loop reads CASSSTRGDYEQYF. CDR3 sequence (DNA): TGTGCCAGCAGCTCGACTAGAGGGGACTACGAGCAGTACTTC.

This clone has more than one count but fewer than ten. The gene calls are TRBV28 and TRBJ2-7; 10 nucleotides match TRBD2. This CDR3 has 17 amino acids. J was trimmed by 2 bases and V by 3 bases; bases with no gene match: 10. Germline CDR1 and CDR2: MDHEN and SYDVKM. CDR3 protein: CASSLVLAGGYTYEQYF. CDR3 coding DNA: TGTGCCAGCAGTTTGGTATTAGCGGGAGGTTACACCTACGAGCAGTACTTC.

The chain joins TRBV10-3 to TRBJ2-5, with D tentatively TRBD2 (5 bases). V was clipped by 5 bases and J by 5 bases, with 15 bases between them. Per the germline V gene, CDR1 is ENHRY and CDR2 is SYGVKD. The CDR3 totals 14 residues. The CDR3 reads CAISSRGSGETQYF. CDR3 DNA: TGTGCCATCAGTTCAAGAGGGTCTGGGGAGACCCAGTACTTC.

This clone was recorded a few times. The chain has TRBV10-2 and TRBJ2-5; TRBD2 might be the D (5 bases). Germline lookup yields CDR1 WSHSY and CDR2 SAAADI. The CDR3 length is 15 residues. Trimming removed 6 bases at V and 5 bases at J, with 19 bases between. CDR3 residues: CASSFLQRAGETQYF. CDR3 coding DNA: TGCGCCAGCAGCTTCCTACAGAGGGCAGGCGAGACCCAGTACTTC.

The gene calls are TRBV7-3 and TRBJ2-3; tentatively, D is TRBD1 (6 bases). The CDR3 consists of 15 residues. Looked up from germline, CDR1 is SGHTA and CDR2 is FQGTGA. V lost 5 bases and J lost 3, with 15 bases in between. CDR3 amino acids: CASSVGQYDTDTQYF. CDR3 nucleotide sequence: TGTGCCAGCAGCGTAGGACAGTACGATACAGATACGCAGTATTTT.

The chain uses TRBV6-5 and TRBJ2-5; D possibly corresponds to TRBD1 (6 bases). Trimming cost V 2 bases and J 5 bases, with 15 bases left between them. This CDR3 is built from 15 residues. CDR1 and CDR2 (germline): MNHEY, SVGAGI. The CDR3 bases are TGTGCCAGCAGTTACCACACAGGGTTAGTGGAGACCCAGTACTTC. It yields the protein CASSYHTGLVETQYF.

In DNA, the CDR3 is TGTGCCAGCAGTGCCCACGGGACAGGGGGCTTTCAGCCCCAGCATTTT. Translated, it gives CASSAHGTGGFQPQHF. The V gene is TRBV6-1, the J gene TRBJ1-5, with 12 bases that match TRBD1. Germline V lookup: CDR1 MNHNS, CDR2 SASEGT. The CDR3 has 16 residues. The J segment lost 6 bases and the V segment lost 4 bases, leaving 7 bases of the junction unmatched.

The CDR3 nucleotides read TGTGCCAGCAGCTGGGCCGCGGGCACCGGGGAGCTGTTTTTT. It specifies CASSWAAGTGELFF. The rearrangement links TRBV5-6 to TRBJ2-2, with a possible D match to TRBD2 (5 bases). Germline V gene sequence: CDR1 SGHDT, CDR2 YYEEEE. The CDR3 is 14 residues long. The V end lost 3 bases, the J end lost 4 bases, and 10 bases lay between the germline ends.

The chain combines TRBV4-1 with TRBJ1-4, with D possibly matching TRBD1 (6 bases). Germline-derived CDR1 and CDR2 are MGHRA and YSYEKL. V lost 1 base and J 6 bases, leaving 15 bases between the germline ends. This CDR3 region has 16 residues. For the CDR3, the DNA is TGCGCCAGCAGCCAAGGTGGGACACCGGGGCATGAAAAACTGTTTTTT. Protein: CASSQGGTPGHEKLFF.

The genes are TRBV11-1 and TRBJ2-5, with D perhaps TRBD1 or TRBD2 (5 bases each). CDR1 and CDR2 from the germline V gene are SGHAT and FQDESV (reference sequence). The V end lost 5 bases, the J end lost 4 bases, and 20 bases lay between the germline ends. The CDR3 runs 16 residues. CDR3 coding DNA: TGTGCCAGCAGCGGGAAGGTCGAGGGGAGTGGAGAGACCCAGTACTTC. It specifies CASSGKVEGSGETQYF.

CDR3 residues: CASSRQRSEAFF. DNA of the CDR3: TGCGCCAGCAGTAGACAAAGGTCTGAAGCTTTCTTT. V usage is TRBV10-2 and J usage is TRBJ1-1; unclear D gene. Germline V gene data show CDR1 as WSHSY and CDR2 as SAAADI. The CDR3 length is 12 residues. V was clipped by 5 bases and J by 6 bases, with 10 bases between them.

The CDR3 here is CASSYSLAGARYGYTF. The CDR3 DNA sequence: TGTGCCAGCAGTTACTCCTTGGCAGGGGCCAGGTATGGCTACACCTTC. This chain joins TRBV6-5 and TRBJ1-2, with D possibly TRBD1 on 6 matching bases. Per germline, CDR1 MNHEY and CDR2 SVGAGI. This CDR3 has 16 residues. The V gene lost 0 bases and the J gene lost 5 bases, with 16 bases spanning the gap.

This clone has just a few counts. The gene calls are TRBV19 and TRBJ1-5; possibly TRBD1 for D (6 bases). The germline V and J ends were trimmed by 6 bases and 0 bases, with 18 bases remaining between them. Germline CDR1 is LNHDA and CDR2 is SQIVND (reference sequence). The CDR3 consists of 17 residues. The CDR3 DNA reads TGTGCCAGTAGGACTAACAGGGTAACGTATAGCAATCAGCCCCAGCATTTT. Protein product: CASRTNRVTYSNQPQHF.

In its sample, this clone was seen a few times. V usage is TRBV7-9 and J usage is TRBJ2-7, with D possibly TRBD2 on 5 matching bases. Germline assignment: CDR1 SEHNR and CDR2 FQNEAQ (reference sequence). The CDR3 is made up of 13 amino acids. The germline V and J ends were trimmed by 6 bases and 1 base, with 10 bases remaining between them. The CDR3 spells CASRLDTSYEQYF. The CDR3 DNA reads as TGTGCCAGCAGACTAGACACTTCCTACGAGCAGTACTTC.

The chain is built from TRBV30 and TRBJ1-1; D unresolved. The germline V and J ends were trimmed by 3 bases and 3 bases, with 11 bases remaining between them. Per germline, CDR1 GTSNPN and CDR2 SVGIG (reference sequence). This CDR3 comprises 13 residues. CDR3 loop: CAWRLGVYTEAFF. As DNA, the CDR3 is TGTGCCTGGAGATTAGGCGTGTACACTGAAGCTTTCTTT.

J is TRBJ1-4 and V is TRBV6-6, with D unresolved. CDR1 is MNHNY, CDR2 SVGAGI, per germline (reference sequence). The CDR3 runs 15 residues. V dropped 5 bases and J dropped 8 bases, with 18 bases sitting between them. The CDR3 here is CASSPLGEEDEKLFF. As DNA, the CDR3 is TGTGCCAGCAGTCCTCTTGGAGAGGAAGACGAAAAACTGTTTTTT.